A single sample is the source of the 8 T cell receptor beta chains below, sequenced in a study of blood T cell repertoires in COVID-19. Using immunoSEQ multiplex PCR, the repertoire was profiled, and TCRdb retains in-frame clones only, with some absent. Among 200,000 to 300,000 clones listed, roughly 87% were seen once. The sample was peripheral blood. The receptors were sampled from a human donor in a cohort sampled during active COVID-19.

The chain is built from TRBV11-2 and TRBJ2-7; TRBD1 matches 7 bases. This CDR3 is 16 amino acids long. Germline V gene data show CDR1 as SGHAT and CDR2 as FQNNGV. The V and J ends lost 0 bases and 6 bases, in that order; junction bases with no gene match: 11. This chain's CDR3 is CASSLEFRRGRLEQYF. The CDR3 DNA sequence: TGTGCCAGCAGCTTAGAATTTAGAAGGGGGCGACTCGAGCAGTACTTC. Full variable domain (outside the CDR3, taken from reference TRBV11-2 and TRBJ2-7): EAGVAQSPRYKIIEKRQSVAFWCNPISGHATLYWYQQILGQGPKLLIQFQNNGVVDDSQLPKDRFSAERLKGVDSTLKIQPAKLEDSAVYLCASSLEFRRGRLEQYFGPGTRLTVT.

This chain connects TRBV10-3 to TRBJ2-1; 8 nucleotides match TRBD1. The CDR3 contains 15 residues. V trimming: 6 bases; J trimming: 0 bases; junction bases outside the gene matches: 4. Germline V gene data show CDR1 as ENHRY and CDR2 as SYGVKD. DNA of the CDR3: TGTGCCATCAGGTCGACAGGGGTCTCCTACAATGAGCAGTTCTTC. Its protein is CAIRSTGVSYNEQFF.

The chain links TRBV19 to TRBJ2-3; 9 bases line up with TRBD1. Germline V CDR1 and CDR2: LNHDA, SQIVND (reference sequence). The CDR3 sequence is 15 residues long. Losses at the gene ends were 5 bases for V and 3 bases for J; bases not matched to a gene: 6. The DNA of the CDR3 is TGTGCCAGTAGTGTACAGGGGGCTCTTACAGATACGCAGTATTTT. It specifies CASSVQGALTDTQYF. Complete variable domain (other parts from reference TRBV19 and TRBJ2-3): DGGITQSPKYLFRKEGQNVTLSCEQNLNHDAMYWYRQDPGQGLRLIYYSQIVNDFQKGDIAEGYSVSREKKESFPLTVTSAQKNPTAFYLCASSVQGALTDTQYFGPGTRLTVL.

This sequence joins TRBV27 and TRBJ2-7; weak D call: TRBD1 (5 bases). CDR1 and CDR2 from the germline V gene are MNHEY and SMNVEV (reference sequence). V gave up 3 bases and J gave up 2 bases, with 20 bases separating them. The CDR3 extends over 17 amino acids. The CDR3 is CASSFIDVAGLTYEQYF. CDR3 coding DNA: TGTGCCAGCAGTTTTATTGACGTGGCAGGGCTAACCTACGAGCAGTACTTC.

This clone appeared a single time. The chain couples TRBV27 to TRBJ2-1, with D possibly TRBD1 on 6 matching bases. The CDR3 length is 15 residues. The V end lost 3 bases, the J end lost 9 bases, and 18 bases lay between the germline ends. The germline gives CDR1 MNHEY, CDR2 SMNVEV (reference sequence). CDR3 protein: CASSLGAQRVLEQFF. For the CDR3, the DNA is TGTGCCAGCAGTTTGGGGGCACAGCGCGTTCTTGAGCAGTTCTTC.

The J gene is TRBJ2-7, the V gene TRBV7-2, with TRBD1 identical over 11 bases. CDR1 is SGHTA and CDR2 is FQGNSA in the germline V gene. This CDR3 is 15 amino acids long. V lost 1 base to trimming and J lost 6 bases; unmatched junction nucleotides: 5. Here the CDR3 reads CASSLDRTGGGEQYF. In nucleotides, the CDR3 is TGTGCCAGCAGCTTAGATCGGACAGGGGGCGGCGAGCAGTACTTC.

The chain couples TRBV4-1 to TRBJ1-2; possible D gene TRBD1, 5 bases. The CDR3 is made up of 13 amino acids. Germline V gives CDR1 MGHRA, CDR2 YSYEKL. V was cut by 2 bases and J by 4 bases, with 8 bases left in between. The CDR3: CASSQTGLYGYTF. The CDR3 coding sequence is TGCGCCAGCAGCCAAACGGGACTCTATGGCTACACCTTC.

This clone was picked up one time. The chain has TRBV7-2 and TRBJ2-1; TRBD2 agrees at 12 bases. The CDR3 covers 15 residues. The germline gives CDR1 SGHTA, CDR2 FQGNSA. V lost 4 bases to trimming and J lost 10 bases; unmatched junction nucleotides: 8. The CDR3 sequence: CASSSLAGGFPEQFF. In DNA, the CDR3 is TGTGCCAGCAGCTCGCTAGCGGGAGGGTTCCCCGAGCAGTTCTTC.